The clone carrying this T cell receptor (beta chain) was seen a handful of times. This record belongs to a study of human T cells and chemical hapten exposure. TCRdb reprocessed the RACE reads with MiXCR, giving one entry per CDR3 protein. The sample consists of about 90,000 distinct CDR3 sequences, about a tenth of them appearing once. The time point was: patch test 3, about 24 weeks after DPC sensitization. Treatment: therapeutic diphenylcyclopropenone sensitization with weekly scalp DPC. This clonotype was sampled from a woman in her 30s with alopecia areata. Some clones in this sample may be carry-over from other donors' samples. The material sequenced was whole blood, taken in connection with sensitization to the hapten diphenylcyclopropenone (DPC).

CDR3 residues: CASSYSNRRRNTEAFF. In nucleotides, the CDR3 is TGTGCCAGCAGTTACTCGAACAGGCGGCGGAACACTGAAGCTTTCTTT. This chain uses TRBV6-5 with TRBJ1-1; D may be TRBD1 (5 bases). The CDR3 sequence is 16 residues long. Germline V gene data show CDR1 as MNHEY and CDR2 as SVGAGI. With 0 bases removed from V and 1 base from J, the gap between germline ends came to 12 bases.